The 23 T cell receptor beta chains below come from one sample, sequenced in a study of T cell responses to AZD1222 COVID-19 vaccine (dated by TCRdb to the early 2020s). Libraries were prepared through the immunoSEQ multiplex PCR assay. TCRdb carries this immuneACCESS record with in-frame sequences only. Its versions omit some clonotypes, under half of them owing to an unresolved V gene in the studies checked, with the rest unexplained. In this sample the table shows 90,000 to 120,000 clones, around nine tenths of which occur a single time. Of the sample, approximately 3% is held by the ten largest clones. This specimen's time point label, interpreted: baseline before first vaccination. The treatment or condition label, read with the paper, signifies: meningococcal conjugate vaccine given as trial control. Source: peripheral blood, taken on day 0 of MenACWY control vaccination. The receptors shown here come from an adult in good health.

CDR3 residues: CASSQPGLARQQFF. In DNA, the CDR3 is TGCGCCAGCAGCCAACCAGGACTAGCCCGTCAGCAGTTCTTC. The chain links TRBV4-1 to TRBJ2-1; 8 nucleotides match TRBD2. The length of the CDR3 is 14 residues. Losses at the gene ends were 2 bases for V and 11 bases for J; bases not matched to a gene: 8. Per the germline V gene, CDR1 is MGHRA and CDR2 is YSYEKL.

The CDR3 spells CASSEVLSGNTIYF. For the CDR3, the DNA is TGTGCCAGCAGCGAAGTCCTCTCTGGAAACACCATATATTTT. V gene TRBV9 combines with J gene TRBJ1-3; D unresolved. CDR1 and CDR2 from the germline V gene are SGDLS and YYNGEE. V lost 3 bases and J lost 0, with 7 bases in between. This CDR3 comprises 14 residues.

The chain uses TRBV6-2 or TRBV6-3 and TRBJ1-1; no definite D call. Looked up from germline, CDR1 is MNHEY and CDR2 is SVGEGT. Trimming removed 6 bases from V and 1 base from J, with 12 bases in between. The CDR3 spans 14 residues. CDR3 in DNA: TGTGCCAGCAGCTATGACGGAGAGAACACTGAAGCTTTCTTT. Translating gives CASSYDGENTEAFF.

The chain links TRBV4-3 to TRBJ1-2; D gene uncertain. Trimming removed 0 bases from V and 4 bases from J, with 9 bases in between. Germline V lookup: CDR1 LGHNA, CDR2 YSLEER. There are 14 residues in the CDR3. CDR3 sequence reads: CASSQDKVLYGYTF. The DNA for the CDR3 is TGCGCCAGCAGCCAAGATAAGGTCCTCTATGGCTACACCTTC.

This clone was counted a single time. This chain joins TRBV2 and TRBJ2-1, with D possibly TRBD2 on 5 matching bases. The V end lost 8 bases, the J end lost 3 bases, and 8 bases lay between the germline ends. The germline V gene has CDR1 SNHLY and CDR2 FYNNEI. CDR3 length: 12 residues. The CDR3 is CASLEDYNEQFF. The DNA of the CDR3 is TGTGCCAGCCTGGAGGACTACAATGAGCAGTTCTTC. The variable domain in full, completed from reference TRBV2 and TRBJ2-1, reads EPEVTQTPSHQVTQMGQEVILRCVPISNHLYFYWYRQILGQKVEFLVSFYNNEISEKSEIFDDQFSVERPDGSNFTLKIRSTKLEDSAMYFCASLEDYNEQFFGPGTRLTVL.

The chain combines TRBV9 with TRBJ2-7; 10 bases agree with TRBD1. The CDR3 sequence is 15 residues long. V was clipped by 3 bases and J by 5 bases; unmatched bases: 8. Germline V gene sequence: CDR1 SGDLS, CDR2 YYNGEE. CDR3 sequence (DNA): TGTGCCAGCAGCGGGAGGACAGGGGGAGGGGACGAGCAGTACTTC. Translated, it gives CASSGRTGGGDEQYF.

This clone occurred once. The chain employs TRBV5-8 and TRBJ2-3, with TRBD2 identical over 12 bases. The germline V gene encodes CDR1 SGHTS and CDR2 YDEGEE. J was trimmed by 0 bases and V by 0 bases; bases with no gene match: 8. The CDR3 is made up of 19 amino acids. The CDR3 is CASSLGTSGASASTDTQYF. DNA of the CDR3: TGTGCCAGCAGCTTGGGGACTAGCGGGGCCTCGGCTAGCACAGATACGCAGTATTTT.

This clone was detected only once. V gene TRBV4-3 combines with J gene TRBJ2-3; 11 bases are a match to TRBD2. Germline assignment: CDR1 LGHNA and CDR2 YSLEER. CDR3 length: 15 residues. V shed 2 bases and J 7 bases; nucleotides not matched to a gene: 5. The CDR3 region has the DNA TGCGCCAGCAGCCAACCTAGCGGGGGGACAAATACGCAGTATTTT. Translation gives CASSQPSGGTNTQYF.

This clone was counted a single time. The gene calls are TRBV6-5 and TRBJ1-5, with 7 nucleotides matching TRBD1. J lost 5 bases, V lost 2 bases, and 6 bases had no gene match. Germline V gives CDR1 MNHEY, CDR2 SVGAGI. This CDR3 comprises 15 residues. CDR3 residues: CASSYTRGGDQPQHF. The CDR3 DNA follows: TGTGCCAGCAGTTACACCAGGGGGGGGGATCAGCCCCAGCATTTT.

The V and J genes are TRBV19 and TRBJ1-2; D is unresolved. CDR1 LNHDA and CDR2 SQIVND come from the germline V gene (reference sequence). Trimming pared 3 bases from V and 8 bases from J, leaving 10 bases between. The CDR3 is 12 residues long. Here the CDR3 DNA reads TGTGCCAGTAGTATGGCCTTCTGGGGCTACACCTTC. This encodes CASSMAFWGYTF.

The chain uses TRBV9 and TRBJ1-3, with 11 bases lining up with TRBD1. After removal of 4 bases from V and 3 bases from J, the junction contained 3 bases not matched to a gene. This CDR3 contains 15 residues. CDR1 SGDLS and CDR2 YYNGEE come from the germline V gene. The CDR3 nucleotides read TGTGCCAGCAGCCCTGGGACAGGGGGTGGAAACACCATATATTTT. Translating it yields CASSPGTGGGNTIYF.

The CDR3 here is CASSLSAGGRGYTF. DNA of the CDR3: TGTGCCAGCAGTTTATCAGCAGGGGGCCGTGGCTACACCTTC. The V gene is TRBV27, the J gene TRBJ1-2; 8 nucleotides agree with TRBD1. The CDR3 loop spans 14 amino acids. V lost 0 bases to trimming and J lost 7 bases; unmatched junction nucleotides: 4. The germline gives CDR1 MNHEY, CDR2 SMNVEV (reference sequence).

The V call is TRBV2, the J call TRBJ2-5, with 7 bases lining up with TRBD2. Trimming at V came to 8 bases and at J to 5 bases, leaving 14 bases not matched to a gene. Germline CDR1 and CDR2: SNHLY and FYNNEI. The CDR3 is made up of 15 amino acids. The CDR3 bases are TGTGCCAGCGGAATGAGCGGGGTAGTATGGGAGACCCAGTACTTC. This sequence encodes CASGMSGVVWETQYF.

In this sample, this clone turned up a few times. V gene TRBV9 combines with J gene TRBJ1-1, with D possibly matching TRBD1 (5 bases). With 3 bases removed from V and 7 bases from J, the gap between germline ends came to 19 bases. The germline CDR1 and CDR2 sequences are SGDLS and YYNGEE. There are 15 residues in the CDR3. CDR3 region: CASSATGTQTNEAFF. CDR3 bases: TGTGCCAGCAGCGCGACCGGGACCCAGACCAATGAAGCTTTCTTT.

The chain couples TRBV7-2 to TRBJ1-1; 8 bases fit TRBD1. Germline values: CDR1 SGHTA, CDR2 FQGNSA. The CDR3 covers 15 residues. The J segment lost 8 bases and the V segment lost 4 bases, leaving 12 bases of the junction unmatched. The chain's CDR3 is CASSSRRTGPLEAFF. CDR3 sequence (DNA): TGTGCCAGCAGCTCTCGGCGGACAGGGCCTCTAGAAGCTTTCTTT. The variable domain in full, completed from reference TRBV7-2 and TRBJ1-1, reads GAGVSQSPSNKVTEKGKDVELRCDPISGHTALYWYRQSLGQGLEFLIYFQGNSAPDKSGLPSDRFSAERTGGSVSTLTIQRTQQEDSAVYLCASSSRRTGPLEAFFGQGTRLTVV.

The rearrangement joins TRBV7-8 to TRBJ2-3, with D uncertain. The CDR3 consists of 15 residues. CDR1 and CDR2 from the germline V gene are SGHVS and FQNEAQ. V dropped 2 bases and J dropped 5 bases, with 14 bases sitting between them. This chain's CDR3 is CASSLSLDSGDTQYF. DNA for the CDR3: TGTGCCAGCAGCTTATCGCTTGACTCCGGAGATACGCAGTATTTT.

V usage is TRBV6-4 and J usage is TRBJ1-2; D is possibly TRBD1 (6 bases). Between the trimmed V and J ends, which lost 2 bases and 3 bases, there was a span of 16 bases. The CDR3 has 16 residues. Germline assignment: CDR1 MRHNA and CDR2 SNTAGT. The CDR3: CASSDNYLGGHYGYTF. CDR3 DNA sequence: TGTGCCAGCAGTGACAACTACCTAGGGGGACACTATGGCTACACCTTC.

This clone has just a few counts. The chain combines TRBV7-8 with TRBJ1-5; D is undetermined. Looked up from germline, CDR1 is SGHVS and CDR2 is FQNEAQ. V lost 4 bases to trimming and J lost 6 bases, with 7 bases between them. This CDR3 region has 12 residues. The CDR3 coding sequence is TGTGCCAGCAGCTACTCAGGTCAGCCCCAGCATTTT. Its protein product is CASSYSGQPQHF.

The rearrangement uses TRBV19 and TRBJ2-7; D not resolved. There are 13 residues in the CDR3. The germline CDR1 and CDR2 sequences are LNHDA and SQIVND (reference sequence). Trimming removed 1 base at V and 3 bases at J, with 7 bases between. The CDR3 DNA reads TGTGCCAGTAGTATAGGAGAAATCTACGAGCAGTACTTC. This encodes CASSIGEIYEQYF.

This clone appeared a single time. The chain links TRBV20-1 to TRBJ2-7; TRBD1 is a possible D gene (7 bases). There are 13 residues in the CDR3. Looked up from germline, CDR1 is DFQATT and CDR2 is SNEGSKA (reference sequence). V gave up 3 bases and J gave up 6 bases, with 15 bases separating them. CDR3 loop: CSASGQGGREQYF. As DNA, the CDR3 is TGCAGTGCTAGTGGTCAGGGGGGTCGCGAGCAGTACTTC.

This chain joins TRBV5-5 and TRBJ2-1; D is uncertain. V was clipped by 1 base and J by 2 bases, with 13 bases between them. This CDR3 comprises 16 residues. CDR1 SGHKS and CDR2 YYEKEE come from the germline V gene (reference sequence). CDR3 in DNA: TGTGCCAGCAGCTTGCATGTTGAGGTTACCTACAATGAGCAGTTCTTC. Protein sequence: CASSLHVEVTYNEQFF.

The chain recombines TRBV28 with TRBJ1-6; D perhaps matches TRBD1 (6 bases). Germline CDR1 is MDHEN and CDR2 is SYDVKM. The CDR3 is 15 amino acids. The V end lost 7 bases, the J end lost 4 bases, and 14 bases lay between the germline ends. The CDR3 here is CASKIPGHYNSPLHF. CDR3 nucleotide sequence: TGTGCCAGCAAGATACCGGGACATTATAATTCACCCCTCCACTTT. The whole variable domain, filled in from reference TRBV28 and TRBJ1-6, reads DVKVTQSSRYLVKRTGEKVFLECVQDMDHENMFWYRQDPGLGLRLIYFSYDVKMKEKGDIPEGYSVSREKKERFSLILESASTNQTSMYLCASKIPGHYNSPLHFGNGTRLTVT.

This clone was counted only a few times. The chain has TRBV2 and TRBJ1-2; D is ambiguous. Germline assignment: CDR1 SNHLY and CDR2 FYNNEI. The V gene lost 6 bases and the J gene lost 1 base, with 9 bases spanning the gap. The CDR3 is 13 residues long. The CDR3 reads CASSWEGNYGYTF. CDR3 in DNA: TGTGCCAGCAGCTGGGAGGGTAACTATGGCTACACCTTC.